Described below is a single TCR beta chain sequence and its context. Its antigen is not known. The data belong to a study of early T cells in non-severe SARS-CoV-2 infection. Study-wide context: Bulk RNA taken from unsorted whole blood was sequenced, leaving chains unpaired. Study-wide results and caveats: Matching against VDJdb likely underestimated virus-specific expansions, favoring anti-spike CD8.

The CDR3 has 16 residues. The germline CDR1 and CDR2 sequences are MNHNS and SASEGT. Unmatched junction bases numbered 15, after V lost 10 bases and J lost 3 bases. The TCR library protocol attached unique molecular identifiers to the individual cDNA molecules. From the 5' RACE reads, TCRdb called clonotypes with MiXCR, one entry per CDR3 protein. Of roughly 67,000 distinct CDR3 sequences listed, 9% to 15% were seen once; the top ten hold 1.5% to 2%. The chain links TRBV6-1 to TRBJ2-7; TRBD1 matches at 10 bases. The receptor's source is an adult who was a healthcare worker with PCR-confirmed SARS-CoV-2 infection or an uninfected control (not recorded which). Sequences were obtained from whole blood. CDR3 sequence reads: CANREHEGQGSYEQYF. CDR3 in DNA: TGTGCCAACAGAGAACATGAGGGACAGGGGAGCTACGAGCAGTACTTC.